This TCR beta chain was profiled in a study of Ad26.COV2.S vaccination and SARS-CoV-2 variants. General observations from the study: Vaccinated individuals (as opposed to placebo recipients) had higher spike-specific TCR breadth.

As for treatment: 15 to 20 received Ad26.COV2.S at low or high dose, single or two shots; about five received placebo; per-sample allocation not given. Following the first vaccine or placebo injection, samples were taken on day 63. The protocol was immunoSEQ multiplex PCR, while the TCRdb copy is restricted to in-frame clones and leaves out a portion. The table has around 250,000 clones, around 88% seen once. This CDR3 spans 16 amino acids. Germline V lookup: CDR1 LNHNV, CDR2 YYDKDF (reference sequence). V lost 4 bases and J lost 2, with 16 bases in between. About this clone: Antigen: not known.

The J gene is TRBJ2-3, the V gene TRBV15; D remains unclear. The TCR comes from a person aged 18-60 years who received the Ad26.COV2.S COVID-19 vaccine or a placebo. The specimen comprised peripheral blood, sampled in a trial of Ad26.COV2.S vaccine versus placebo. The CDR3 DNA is TGTGCCACCAGCACCCCGGTAGGGCTTTACACAGATACGCAGTATTTT. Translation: CATSTPVGLYTDTQYF.